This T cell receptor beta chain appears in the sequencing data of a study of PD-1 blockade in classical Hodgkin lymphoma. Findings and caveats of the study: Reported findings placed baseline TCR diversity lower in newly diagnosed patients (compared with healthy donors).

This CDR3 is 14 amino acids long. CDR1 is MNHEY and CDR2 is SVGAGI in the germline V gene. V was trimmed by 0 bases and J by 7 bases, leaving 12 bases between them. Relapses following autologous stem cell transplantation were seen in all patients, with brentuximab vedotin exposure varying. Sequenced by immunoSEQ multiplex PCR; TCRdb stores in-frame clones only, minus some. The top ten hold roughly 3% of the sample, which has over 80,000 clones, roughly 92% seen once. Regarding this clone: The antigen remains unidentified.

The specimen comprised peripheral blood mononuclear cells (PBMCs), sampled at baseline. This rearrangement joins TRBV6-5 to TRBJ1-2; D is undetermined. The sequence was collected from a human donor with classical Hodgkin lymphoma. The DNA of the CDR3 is TGTGCCAGCAGTTACTCGAAGGGAGGTGGTGGCTACACCTTC. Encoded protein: CASSYSKGGGGYTF.